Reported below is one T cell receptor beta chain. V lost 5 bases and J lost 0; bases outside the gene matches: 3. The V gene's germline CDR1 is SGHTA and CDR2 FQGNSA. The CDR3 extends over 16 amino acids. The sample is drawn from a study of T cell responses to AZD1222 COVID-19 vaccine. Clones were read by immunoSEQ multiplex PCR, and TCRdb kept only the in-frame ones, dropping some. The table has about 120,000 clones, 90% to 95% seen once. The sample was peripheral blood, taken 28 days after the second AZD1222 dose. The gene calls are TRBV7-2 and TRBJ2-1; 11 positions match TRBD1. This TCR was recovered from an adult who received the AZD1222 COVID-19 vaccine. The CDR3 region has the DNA TGTGCCAGCAGCAGGACAGGGGGCTCCTCCTACAATGAGCAGTTCTTC. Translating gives CASSRTGGSSYNEQFF.